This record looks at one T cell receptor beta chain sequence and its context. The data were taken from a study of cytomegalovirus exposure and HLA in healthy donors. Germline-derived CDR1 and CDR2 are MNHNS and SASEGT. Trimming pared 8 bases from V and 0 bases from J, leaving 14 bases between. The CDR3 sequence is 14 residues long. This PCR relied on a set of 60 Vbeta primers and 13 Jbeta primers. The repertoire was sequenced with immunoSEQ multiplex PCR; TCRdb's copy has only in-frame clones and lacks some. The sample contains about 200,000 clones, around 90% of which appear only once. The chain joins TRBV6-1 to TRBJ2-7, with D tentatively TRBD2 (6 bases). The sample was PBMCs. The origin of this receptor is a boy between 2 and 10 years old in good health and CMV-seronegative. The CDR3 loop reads CASGLSGSSYEQYF. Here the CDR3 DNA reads TGTGCCAGCGGACTATCGGGGAGCTCCTACGAGCAGTACTTC.